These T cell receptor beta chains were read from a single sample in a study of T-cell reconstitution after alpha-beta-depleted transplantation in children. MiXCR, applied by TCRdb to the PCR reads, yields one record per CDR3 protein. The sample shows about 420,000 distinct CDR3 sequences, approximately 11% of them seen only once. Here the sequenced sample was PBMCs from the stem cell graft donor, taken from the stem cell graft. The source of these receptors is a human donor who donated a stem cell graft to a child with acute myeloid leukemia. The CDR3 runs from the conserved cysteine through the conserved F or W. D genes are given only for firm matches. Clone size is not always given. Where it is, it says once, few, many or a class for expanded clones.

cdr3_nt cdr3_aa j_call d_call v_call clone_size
TGTGCCAGCAGACTCGGACAGACCACCTACGAGCAGTACTTC CASRLGQTTYEQYF TRBJ2-7 NA TRBV27 NA
TGTGCCAGCTCCCACTTGGACAGGGGCCCTAACAATGAGCAGTTCTTC CASSHLDRGPNNEQFF TRBJ2-1 TRBD1 TRBV6-1 NA
TGTGCCAGTAGTATAGGGTATGAAGGGACAGAAAATCAGCCCCAGCATTTT CASSIGYEGTENQPQHF TRBJ1-5 TRBD1 TRBV19 few
TGTGCCAGCAGTTTTCAAGGGTCGGGTGAGCAGTTCTTC CASSFQGSGEQFF TRBJ2-1 NA TRBV12-3/TRBV12-4 NA
TGTGCCAGCAGCTTTCAGGGCCCCATTTCGGCTAATGAAAAACTGTTTTTT CASSFQGPISANEKLFF TRBJ1-4 NA TRBV5-5 few
TGTGCCACCTGGACAGGGCCGTACGAGCAGTACTTC CATWTGPYEQYF TRBJ2-7 TRBD1 TRBV7-9 few
TGTGCCATCAGTGAGTCGGATCTAGCGGGAATTGTAGAGACCCAGTACTTC CAISESDLAGIVETQYF TRBJ2-5 TRBD2 TRBV10-3 few
TGCGCCAGCAGCTCAGTGCGGGGGGAAAGCAATCAGCCCCAGCATTTT CASSSVRGESNQPQHF TRBJ1-5 NA TRBV4-1 NA
TGCGCCAGCAGCCAAGATCCGGGCAGGGGGAAGTACGAGCAGTACTTC CASSQDPGRGKYEQYF TRBJ2-7 TRBD1 TRBV4-3 few
TGCGCCAGCAGCCAAGGTTATGGGTATGGCTACACCTTC CASSQGYGYGYTF TRBJ1-2 NA TRBV4-3 few
TGCAGCGCGGTCCTTACTAGTTTGGAGACCCAGTACTTC CSAVLTSLETQYF TRBJ2-5 NA TRBV29-1 few
TGTGCCAGCAGCTTACAAGCGGGGGAAGAGACCCAGTACTTC CASSLQAGEETQYF TRBJ2-5 TRBD2 TRBV11-2 NA
TGCGCCAGCAGCTTGCATCTGGACAGGGGCGGTTCCTCTGGGGCCAACGTCCTGACTTTC CASSLHLDRGGSSGANVLTF TRBJ2-6 TRBD1 TRBV5-1 few
TGCAGCGTTGCGACTAGCGGGAGGGGCACCGGGGAGCTGTTTTTT CSVATSGRGTGELFF TRBJ2-2 TRBD2 TRBV29-1 many
TGCAGTGCTAGACTAGGGGGATACCAAGAGACCCAGTACTTC CSARLGGYQETQYF TRBJ2-5 NA TRBV20-1 NA
TGTGCCAGCAGGCTAGCGGGAGTTTGGGACACAGATACGCAGTATTTT CASRLAGVWDTDTQYF TRBJ2-3 TRBD2 TRBV28 few
TGCAGTGCTAGAGATTGGTTGGGTGTCGGTGAGACCCAGTACTTC CSARDWLGVGETQYF TRBJ2-5 NA TRBV20-1 many
TGCAGCACCTCGGGACCAGCCGCCGGGGAGCTGTTTTTT CSTSGPAAGELFF TRBJ2-2 NA TRBV29-1 many
TGCAGTGCCCTACCCCTAGCGGGGGGCTACAATGAGCAGTTCTTC CSALPLAGGYNEQFF TRBJ2-1 TRBD2 TRBV20-1 many
TGTGCCAGCAGTTTTCTTGTCTCGCGGGAGATCAATGAAAAACTGTTTTTT CASSFLVSREINEKLFF TRBJ1-4 NA TRBV12-3/TRBV12-4 few
TGTGCCAGCAGTCCTCAGGGTTCACAGGGCTACACCTTC CASSPQGSQGYTF TRBJ1-2 NA TRBV12-3/TRBV12-4 few
TGCAGCGCCCCTTCTACCCCCAAGGATGAGCAGTTCTTC CSAPSTPKDEQFF TRBJ2-1 NA TRBV29-1 NA
TGTGCCAGCAGTTTTGACGGGGGGGCGAGGGAGACCCAGTACTTC CASSFDGGARETQYF TRBJ2-5 TRBD2 TRBV12-3/TRBV12-4 NA
TGTGCCAGCAGCCCTCCAGCAACAACAGATACGCAGTATTTT CASSPPATTDTQYF TRBJ2-3 NA TRBV11-2 few